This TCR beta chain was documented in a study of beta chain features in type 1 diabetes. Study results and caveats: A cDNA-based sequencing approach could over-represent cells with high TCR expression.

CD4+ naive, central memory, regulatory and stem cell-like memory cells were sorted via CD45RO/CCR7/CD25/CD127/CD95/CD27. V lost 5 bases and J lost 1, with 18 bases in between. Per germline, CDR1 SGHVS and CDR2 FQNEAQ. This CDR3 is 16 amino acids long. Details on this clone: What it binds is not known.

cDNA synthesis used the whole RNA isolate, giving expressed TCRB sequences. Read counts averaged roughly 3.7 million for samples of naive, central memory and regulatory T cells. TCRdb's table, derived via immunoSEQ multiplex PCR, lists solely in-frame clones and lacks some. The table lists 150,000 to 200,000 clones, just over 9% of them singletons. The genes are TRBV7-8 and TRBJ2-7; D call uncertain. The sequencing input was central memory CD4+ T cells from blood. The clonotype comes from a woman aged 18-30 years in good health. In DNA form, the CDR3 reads TGTGCCAGCAGCCCCGGAACGCGGCAGTTATCCTACGAGCAGTACTTC. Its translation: CASSPGTRQLSYEQYF.